The 24 T cell receptor beta chains below come from one sample, sequenced in a study of long-term antiretroviral therapy in people with HIV (dated by TCRdb to 2022 to 2024). The immunoSEQ hsTCRB v3.0 assay was used at survey level resolution to sequence the TRB variable region. TCRdb holds this immuneACCESS table with in-frame rearrangements only. Some clones are missing; in checked studies, unresolved V genes explain under half, and the rest has no known cause. In all, the sample holds about 50,000 clones, and around 80% of those were seen once. The top ten hold under 3% of the sample. This sample comprised unsorted PBMCs, obtained 0.8 years after starting antiretroviral therapy. These receptors all stem from a woman aged 18-29 years with HIV.

The chain carries TRBV6-5 and TRBJ1-4; D unresolved. V lost 2 bases and J 12 bases, leaving 10 bases between the germline ends. The CDR3 loop spans 12 amino acids. Germline V gene data show CDR1 as MNHEY and CDR2 as SVGAGI. Here the CDR3 reads CASSYDLGELFF. In nucleotides, the CDR3 is TGTGCCAGCAGTTACGATCTCGGCGAACTGTTTTTT.

The chain employs TRBV4-2 and TRBJ2-6; D remains ambiguous. The CDR3 is made up of 17 amino acids. Per the germline V gene, CDR1 is LGHNA and CDR2 is YNFKEQ. The V and J ends lost 0 bases and 0 bases respectively, with 9 bases between them. CDR3 coding DNA: TGTGCCAGCAGCCAAGATTTCGGAAACTCTGGGGCCAACGTCCTGACTTTC. It encodes CASSQDFGNSGANVLTF.

V is TRBV19 and J is TRBJ2-5; D not certain. CDR1 and CDR2 (germline): LNHDA, SQIVND (reference sequence). The CDR3 loop spans 14 amino acids. With 3 bases removed from V and 1 base from J, the gap between germline ends came to 9 bases. CDR3 bases: TGTGCCAGTAGTATCATCGGCCGCCAAGAGACCCAGTACTTC. It translates to CASSIIGRQETQYF.

J is TRBJ2-1 and V is TRBV5-1; 10 bases are a match to TRBD2. From germline, CDR1 is SGHRS and CDR2 YFSETQ. V lost 1 base to trimming and J lost 8 bases; unmatched junction nucleotides: 6. The CDR3 extends over 15 amino acids. The CDR3 protein is CASSLRAGGPDEQFF. The CDR3 coding sequence is TGCGCCAGCAGCTTGCGAGCGGGAGGGCCGGATGAGCAGTTCTTC.

The rearrangement joins TRBV7-2 to TRBJ2-3; weak D call: TRBD2 (5 bases). The CDR3 runs to 15 residues. CDR1 is SGHTA, CDR2 FQGNSA, per germline. V dropped 5 bases and J dropped 2 bases, with 14 bases sitting between them. The CDR3 DNA reads as TGTGCCAGCAGCCAGTCTAGCCCACACACAGATACGCAGTATTTT. Its translation is CASSQSSPHTDTQYF.

The chain combines TRBV9 with TRBJ2-6, with TRBD2 matching over 12 bases. The CDR3 covers 17 residues. Trimming removed 4 bases from V and 3 bases from J; junction bases left unmatched: 5. CDR1 and CDR2 (germline): SGDLS, YYNGEE. The CDR3 nucleotides are TGTGCCAGCAGCCTATTACTAGCGGGAGGTGGGGCCAACGTCCTGACTTTC. Translation gives CASSLLLAGGGANVLTF. Filled out from reference TRBV9 and TRBJ2-6, the complete variable domain reads DSGVTQTPKHLITATGQRVTLRCSPRSGDLSVYWYQQSLDQGLQFLIQYYNGEERAKGNILERFSAQQFPDLHSELNLSSLELGDSALYFCASSLLLAGGGANVLTFGAGSRLTVL.

Only one count was recorded for this clone. This chain joins TRBV28 and TRBJ2-7; the D gene is possibly TRBD2 (7 bases). The ends were cut back, 8 bases at V and 4 bases at J, with 24 bases in the middle. Germline V CDR1 and CDR2: MDHEN, SYDVKM. The CDR3 extends over 16 amino acids. The CDR3 nucleotides are TGTGCCAGCCCCCCCGGGGGGCGCCCCCCCCTGTACGAGCAGTACTTC. Its translation is CASPPGGRPPLYEQYF.

This chain uses TRBV27 with TRBJ2-1; tentatively, D is TRBD1 or TRBD2 (5 bases each). V lost 1 base to trimming and J lost 6 bases, with 7 bases between them. CDR3 length equals 13 residues. Germline V gene lookup returns CDR1 MNHEY and CDR2 SMNVEV (reference sequence). The DNA of the CDR3 is TGTGCCAGCAGTTTATGGGGGTCCAATGAGCAGTTCTTC. It codes for CASSLWGSNEQFF.

This clone was picked up a small number of times. The chain recombines TRBV9 with TRBJ1-3, with unresolved D. Trimming stripped 0 bases from V and 0 bases from J, with 7 bases between. CDR3 length: 15 residues. Germline lookup yields CDR1 SGDLS and CDR2 YYNGEE. The CDR3 region has the DNA TGTGCCAGCAGCGTAGGGAGCAGCTCTGGAAACACCATATATTTT. This encodes CASSVGSSSGNTIYF.

The V call is TRBV6-5, the J call TRBJ1-5, with no clear D. The germline V and J ends were trimmed by 2 bases and 0 bases, with 2 bases remaining between them. Germline-derived CDR1 and CDR2 are MNHEY and SVGAGI. The CDR3 length is 13 residues. The DNA for the CDR3 is TGTGCCAGCAGTTACAGTAGCAATCAGCCCCAGCATTTT. It translates to CASSYSSNQPQHF.

The genes are TRBV6-1 and TRBJ2-1; no definite D call. The CDR3 sequence is 15 residues long. V lost 3 bases and J lost 1, with 10 bases in between. Germline V gives CDR1 MNHNS, CDR2 SASEGT. The CDR3 loop is CASSDDGASYNEQFF. The CDR3 DNA sequence: TGTGCCAGCAGTGACGACGGAGCTTCCTACAATGAGCAGTTCTTC.

CDR3 DNA sequence: TGTGCCAGCAGCTTAATAAAGGGCGGGGGCCAGCCCCAGCATTTT. Protein product: CASSLIKGGGQPQHF. This chain connects TRBV7-8 to TRBJ1-5; TRBD1 is a possible D gene (6 bases). Germline V gene lookup returns CDR1 SGHVS and CDR2 FQNEAQ. Trimming took 2 bases from V and 7 from J, leaving 15 bases between them. The CDR3 covers 15 residues.

J is TRBJ2-3 and V is TRBV6-5; D uncertain. Germline CDR1 and CDR2: MNHEY and SVGAGI. This CDR3 spans 13 amino acids. Deletions cut 2 bases from V and 0 bases from J, with 3 bases between. This CDR3 reads CASSYTSTDTQYF. CDR3 in DNA: TGTGCCAGCAGTTACACGAGCACAGATACGCAGTATTTT.

This chain links TRBV6-1 with TRBJ1-2; the match to TRBD1 covers 9 bases. Germline V gene sequence: CDR1 MNHNS, CDR2 SASEGT. V was clipped by 1 base and J by 8 bases; unmatched bases: 2. CDR3 size: 13 residues. The CDR3 coding sequence is TGTGCCAGCAGTGAAGGTACAGGGGGCGGCTACACCTTC. This codes for CASSEGTGGGYTF.

This sequence joins TRBV2 and TRBJ1-5; TRBD1 might be the D (5 bases). The CDR3 is 14 residues long. Trimming removed 7 bases at V and 4 bases at J, with 14 bases between. Germline lookup yields CDR1 SNHLY and CDR2 FYNNEI. The CDR3 bases are TGTGCCAGCACCCTGCAGGGCAGGAATCAGCCCCAGCATTTT. Encoded protein: CASTLQGRNQPQHF.

The CDR3 here is CASSKEQGAPGTSGRRPQETQYF. The CDR3 coding sequence is TGTGCCAGCAGCAAAGAACAGGGGGCCCCCGGGACTAGCGGGAGGCGGCCGCAAGAGACCCAGTACTTC. The J gene is TRBJ2-5, the V gene TRBV21-1; TRBD2 was called by the table and not checked on the DNA. TRBV21-1 is deemed a pseudogene. The CDR3 extends over 23 amino acids.

For the CDR3, the DNA is TGCGCCAGCAGCTCCGGACAGGGGGCCACTGAAGCTTTCTTT. It translates to CASSSGQGATEAFF. This chain joins TRBV5-1 and TRBJ1-1; 11 positions agree with TRBD1. The J segment lost 4 bases and the V segment lost 3 bases, leaving 2 bases of the junction unmatched. In germline, CDR1 is SGHRS, CDR2 YFSETQ. The CDR3 has 14 residues.

This chain links TRBV6-5 with TRBJ2-3; the match to TRBD2 covers 9 bases. In germline, CDR1 is MNHEY, CDR2 SVGAGI. The CDR3 sequence is 16 residues long. Unmatched junction bases numbered 8, after V lost 2 bases and J lost 5 bases. CDR3 nucleotides: TGTGCCAGCAGTTACGGGGCGGCTAGCGGGAAAGATACGCAGTATTTT. Translated: CASSYGAASGKDTQYF.

This sequence joins TRBV28 and TRBJ1-2; D gene uncertain. CDR3 length: 11 amino acids. Germline CDR1 reads MDHEN; CDR2 reads SYDVKM. Deletions cut 4 bases from V and 6 bases from J, with 6 bases between. Here the CDR3 DNA reads TGTGCCAGCAGTTACCGAGATGGCTACACCTTC. Translation: CASSYRDGYTF.

The chain couples TRBV27 to TRBJ2-1; 11 bases match TRBD2. The CDR3 totals 18 residues. Germline V CDR1 and CDR2: MNHEY, SMNVEV (reference sequence). The V gene end was trimmed by 2 bases and the J gene end by 4 bases; junction bases not matched to a gene: 10. CDR3 loop: CASSLPHRSSGRYNEQFF. The CDR3 DNA follows: TGTGCCAGCAGTTTACCCCACAGGTCTAGCGGGAGGTACAATGAGCAGTTCTTC.

The rearrangement joins TRBV4-1 to TRBJ1-2; D uncertain. Germline CDR1 reads MGHRA; CDR2 reads YSYEKL. The V gene lost 0 bases and the J gene lost 3 bases, with 8 bases spanning the gap. The CDR3 contains 14 residues. CDR3 sequence: CASSQDYMDYGYTF. CDR3 bases: TGCGCCAGCAGCCAAGATTATATGGACTATGGCTACACCTTC.

J is TRBJ2-7 and V is TRBV9; 8 bases align to TRBD2. Germline V gives CDR1 SGDLS, CDR2 YYNGEE. J gave up 4 bases and V 2 bases, and 5 bases lay outside the gene matches. This CDR3 region has 14 residues. The DNA of the CDR3 is TGTGCCAGCAGCGTTAGCGGGACTTCTTACGAGCAGTACTTC. It specifies CASSVSGTSYEQYF.

This clone was seen a few times. The genes are TRBV15 and TRBJ2-7, with D perhaps TRBD2 (5 bases). The V end was cut by 0 bases, the J end by 1 base, with 10 bases between. This CDR3 has 15 residues. Germline values: CDR1 LNHNV, CDR2 YYDKDF (reference sequence). The DNA for the CDR3 is TGTGCCACCAGCAGAGATGGTGGGAGTTCCTACGAGCAGTACTTC. Its protein is CATSRDGGSSYEQYF.

The chain carries TRBV7-3 and TRBJ2-2, with 9 positions matching TRBD1. Per the germline V gene, CDR1 is SGHTA and CDR2 is FQGTGA. V lost 5 bases and J lost 5; bases outside the gene matches: 15. The CDR3 sequence is 18 residues long. The CDR3 loop reads CASSLQGAQGSTTGELFF. Here the CDR3 DNA reads TGTGCCAGCAGCCTACAGGGGGCGCAGGGGTCGACAACCGGGGAGCTGTTTTTT.